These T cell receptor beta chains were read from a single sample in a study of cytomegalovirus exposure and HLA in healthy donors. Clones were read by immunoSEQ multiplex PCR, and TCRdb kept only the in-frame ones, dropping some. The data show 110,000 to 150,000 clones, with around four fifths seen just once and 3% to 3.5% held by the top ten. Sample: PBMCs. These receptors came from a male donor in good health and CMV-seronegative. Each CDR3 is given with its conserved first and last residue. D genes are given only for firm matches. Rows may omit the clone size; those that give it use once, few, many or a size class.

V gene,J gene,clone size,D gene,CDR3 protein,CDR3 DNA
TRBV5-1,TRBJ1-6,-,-,CASSLDYSSYNSPLHF,TGCGCCAGCAGCTTGGATTACAGCAGTTATAATTCACCCCTCCACTTT
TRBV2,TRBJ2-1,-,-,CASTRGASGPYNEQFF,TGTGCCAGCACCCGAGGTGCCAGCGGTCCCTACAATGAGCAGTTCTTC
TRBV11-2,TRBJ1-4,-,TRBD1,CASSFYRDRRGKLFF,TGTGCCAGCAGCTTCTATCGGGACAGAAGAGGGAAACTGTTTTTT
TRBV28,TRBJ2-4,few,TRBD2,CASGEIGLAGKGIQYF,TGTGCCAGCGGGGAAATAGGACTAGCGGGAAAGGGCATTCAGTACTTC
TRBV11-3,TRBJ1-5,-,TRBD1,CASSFMTGGKQPQHF,TGTGCCAGCAGCTTTATGACAGGGGGGAAACAGCCCCAGCATTTT
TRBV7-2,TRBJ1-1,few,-,CASKVRGTEAFF,TGTGCCAGCAAGGTCAGGGGCACTGAAGCTTTCTTT
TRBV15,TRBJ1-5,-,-,CATSREGELDQPQHF,TGTGCCACCAGCAGAGAGGGAGAGTTGGATCAGCCCCAGCATTTT
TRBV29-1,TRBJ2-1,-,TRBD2,CSVLAGAVNNEQFF,TGCAGCGTTCTAGCGGGAGCGGTCAACAATGAGCAGTTCTTC
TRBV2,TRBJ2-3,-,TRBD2,CASSGGGKGTDTQYF,TGTGCCAGCAGTGGCGGGGGAAAGGGCACAGATACGCAGTATTTT
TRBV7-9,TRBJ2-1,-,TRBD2,CASISGGAPHEQFF,TGTGCCAGTATTAGCGGGGGAGCCCCTCACGAGCAGTTCTTC
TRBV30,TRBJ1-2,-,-,CAWETQGDYGYTF,TGTGCCTGGGAGACACAGGGAGACTATGGCTACACCTTC
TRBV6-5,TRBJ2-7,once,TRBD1,CASSDQGALSEQYF,TGTGCCAGCAGTGATCAGGGGGCGCTTTCCGAGCAGTACTTC
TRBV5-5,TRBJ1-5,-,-,CASSLRGGLIDQPQHF,TGTGCCAGCAGCCTCCGCGGGGGGCTCATCGATCAGCCCCAGCATTTT
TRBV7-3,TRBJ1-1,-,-,CASSITESTEAFF,TGTGCCAGCAGCATTACAGAATCGACTGAAGCTTTCTTT
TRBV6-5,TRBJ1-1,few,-,CASSYSAVNTEAFF,TGTGCCAGCAGTTACTCGGCAGTAAACACTGAAGCTTTCTTT
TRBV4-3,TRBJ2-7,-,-,CASSPRDTLYEQYF,TGCGCCAGCAGCCCTCGGGACACCCTCTACGAGCAGTACTTC
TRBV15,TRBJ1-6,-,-,CATSIPAVAINSPLHF,TGTGCCACCAGCATTCCGGCGGTGGCGATTAATTCACCCCTCCACTTT
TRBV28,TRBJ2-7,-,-,CASSLWTKDSYEQYF,TGTGCCAGCAGTTTATGGACAAAAGACTCCTACGAGCAGTACTTC
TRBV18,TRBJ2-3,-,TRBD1,CASSPLVQGADTQYF,TGTGCCAGCTCACCACTTGTGCAGGGGGCAGATACGCAGTATTTT
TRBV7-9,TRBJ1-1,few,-,CASSLAGGRRAFF,TGTGCCAGCAGCTTAGCCGGGGGGAGACGGGCTTTCTTT
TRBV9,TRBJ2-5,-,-,CASSGRGGETQYF,TGTGCCAGCAGCGGTAGGGGGGGAGAGACCCAGTACTTC
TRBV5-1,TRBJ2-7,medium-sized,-,CASSLGEADSYEQYF,TGCGCCAGCAGCTTGGGGGAGGCAGACTCCTACGAGCAGTACTTC
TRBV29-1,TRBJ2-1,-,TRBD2,CSVASSGRALESYNEQFF,TGCAGCGTTGCTTCTAGCGGGAGGGCCTTGGAGTCCTACAATGAGCAGTTCTTC
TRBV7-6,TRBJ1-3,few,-,CASSLEAWAYSGNTIYF,TGTGCCAGCAGCTTAGAAGCTTGGGCCTACTCTGGAAACACCATATATTTT
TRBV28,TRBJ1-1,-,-,CASNFDQATNTEAFF,TGTGCCAGCAATTTTGACCAGGCGACGAACACTGAAGCTTTCTTT
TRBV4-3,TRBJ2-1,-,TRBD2,CASSQDRSPGGNEQFF,TGCGCCAGCAGCCAAGATCGGAGTCCGGGGGGCAATGAGCAGTTCTTC
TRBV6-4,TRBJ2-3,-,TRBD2,CASSDGLAGTDTQYF,TGTGCCAGCAGTGACGGGCTAGCGGGGACAGATACGCAGTATTTT
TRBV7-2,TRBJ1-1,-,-,CASSLAQGSNTEAFF,TGTGCCAGCAGCTTAGCGCAGGGCTCGAACACTGAAGCTTTCTTT
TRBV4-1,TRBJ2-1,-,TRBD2,CASSQVPGTSGADEQFF,TGCGCCAGCAGCCAAGTACCTGGGACTAGCGGGGCTGATGAGCAGTTCTTC
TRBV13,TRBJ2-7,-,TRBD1,CASSSDPGTGSLSYEQYF,TGTGCCAGCAGCTCGGACCCCGGGACAGGGAGCCTATCCTACGAGCAGTACTTC
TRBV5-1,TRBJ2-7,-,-,CASSWEGGRSYEQYF,TGCGCCAGCAGCTGGGAGGGGGGGAGGTCCTACGAGCAGTACTTC
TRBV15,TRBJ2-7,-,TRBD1,CATSRERGGEAYEQYF,TGTGCCACCAGCAGAGAAAGAGGGGGCGAAGCCTACGAGCAGTACTTC
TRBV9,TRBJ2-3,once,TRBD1,CASSAPQGVQITDTQYF,TGTGCCAGCAGCGCTCCACAGGGGGTCCAAATCACAGATACGCAGTATTTT
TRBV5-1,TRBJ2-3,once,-,CASSFRGSHTDTQYF,TGCGCCAGCAGCTTCCGAGGGTCCCACACAGATACGCAGTATTTT
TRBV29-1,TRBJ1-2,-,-,CSVSSGDVRGYTF,TGCAGCGTTTCCTCAGGGGACGTGAGGGGCTACACCTTC
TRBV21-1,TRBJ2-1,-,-,CASSKPGGGAYNEQFF,TGTGCCAGCAGCAAGCCGGGGGGTGGGGCCTACAATGAGCAGTTCTTC
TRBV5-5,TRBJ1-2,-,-,CASSWSPGGRNYGYTF,TGTGCCAGCAGCTGGTCCCCGGGGGGGCGGAACTATGGCTACACCTTC
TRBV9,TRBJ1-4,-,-,CASSAGQIYLDEKLFF,TGTGCCAGCAGCGCAGGACAGATTTACTTGGACGAAAAACTGTTTTTT
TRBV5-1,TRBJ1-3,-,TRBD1,CASSLDRGSGNTIYF,TGCGCCAGCAGCTTGGACAGGGGCTCTGGAAACACCATATATTTT
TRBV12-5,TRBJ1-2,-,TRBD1,CASGLVRDRPGPYGYTF,TGTGCTAGTGGTTTGGTCCGGGACAGGCCAGGCCCCTATGGCTACACCTTC
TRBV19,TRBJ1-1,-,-,CASSIATANTEAFF,TGTGCCAGTAGTATAGCGACAGCGAACACTGAAGCTTTCTTT